This T cell receptor (beta chain) was recovered during a study of cytomegalovirus exposure and HLA in healthy donors (dated by TCRdb to between 2016 and 2019). Broadly, across the study: An earlier analysis of roughly 610 of the donors reported under 300 Gb of sequence data and some 110 million unique TCR beta sequences obtained from about 180 million T cells. An earlier analysis of about 620 of the donors applied high-throughput TCR beta sequencing to assess whether each TCR beta V gene segment acted as functional or pseudogenic. The study aimed to test whether signatures of past pathogen exposure could be identified by cataloging public T cell receptors. About 310 gigabases of sequencing data and approximately 85 million unique TCR sequences were included in an early release covering 550 to 800 HLA-typed donors. To predict cytomegalovirus infection status, the study brought together high-throughput TCR immunosequencing, statistical association of individual TCRs with disease status, and machine learning. The study profiled the T cell repertoires of more than 500 subjects by immunosequencing and related them to cytomegalovirus serostatus. Four to six DR-DQ haplotypes were handled as single units for association and clustering, since linkage in the cohort was strong. Rather than drawing on any new phenotypic data, the later analysis identified candidate immune exposures from TCR beta sequences and the way those sequences occurred across donors. A later analysis re-examined previously published TCR beta repertoires from several hundred donors and added high-resolution HLA genotyping to investigate patterns of TCR occurrence. Among a few hundred genotyped donors of the cohort, an average of approximately 240,000 unique TCR beta nucleotide sequences were sequenced per donor, around 20% of them non-productive. In addition to the first cohort of several hundred subjects, a separate validation cohort of some 120 different subjects was used. Every discovery cohort repertoire had been produced on one sequencing platform. Donor age, sex, ethnicity and CMV serostatus were collected together with the repertoire data. HLA typing included class I and class II loci at four-digit resolution. Typing coverage differed by locus: A, B, C, DRB1 and DQB1 were typed in roughly 629-630 donors, DQA1 in about 510, DPA1 in 600 to 610, and DPB1 in 450 to 480. Of the roughly 400 genotyped donors, about 80% fell in the genetic ancestry cluster associated with self-reported Caucasian donors. Genome-wide SNP genotypes for about 60% of the roughly 670 donors were used in a later genetic analysis, which treated that subset as a discovery cohort. Overall study results and their limits: Because the 87-base-pair reads could not distinguish some IMGT-functional V segments, including TRBV6-2 and TRBV6-3, those segments were excluded. A cluster of highly shared sequence variants was judged likely to be a technical artifact of the sequencing pipeline. A later genetic analysis reported fewer N-insertions in productive TCRs among donors in an Asian-associated ancestry cluster than the approximately 700-donor mean. According to the authors, the approach could potentially be generalized to other disease states and immunological phenotypes. Because HLA typing was unavailable for some donors at each locus, only the typed subset was used in association tests. A later genetic analysis associated a missense DCLRE1C variant with V-gene and J-gene trimming of TCR beta chains, and an independent cohort replicated the association. According to a later analysis, parvovirus B19, influenza, CMV and Epstein-Barr virus appeared linked to several top co-occurrence clusters. The classifier was reported to diagnose cytomegalovirus status with high specificity and sensitivity in both the original and validation cohorts. For the cohort, immune exposure information was limited to CMV serostatus. In a later analysis, the rate of TCR association differed among HLA loci, with DRB1 alleles having the most associated TCRs and HLA-C alleles having the fewest. A total of 164 TCR beta chains were listed by the study as associated with cytomegalovirus. In vitro tests confirmed that a few of the cytomegalovirus-associated TCR beta chains recognize cytomegalovirus antigens. In a later analysis, most CMV-associated TCR beta chains were found to appear HLA-restricted, with HLA associations seemingly driven largely by CMV exposure. When HLA alleles, especially DR and DQ, strongly co-occurred, TCR associations were difficult to assign to individual alleles. While some public TCRs were present in many individuals, most TCR sequences turned up only very rarely across donors. Approximately 16 rarely observed V segments, including chromosome 9 orphons, were excluded from the earlier analysis of a few hundred of the donors because counts were too low. Broadly in line with IMGT annotations, most TCR beta V segments showed up in productive rearrangements about 87% or about 30% of the time in an earlier analysis of several hundred of the donors. Only TCR beta chains were sequenced in this cohort, and the absence of alpha or paired-chain data limited detectable features. Roughly uniform sequencing depth across donors was assumed in presence/absence analyses, although this assumption may not hold. Specific HLA alleles were associated with more than 15,000 TCR beta sequences at a false discovery rate of 0.05 in a later analysis. A later analysis found that HLA-associated TCR beta chains were more clonally expanded and had lower generation probabilities than equally common non-associated chains. Correlated functional status among segregating V segments might reflect linkage disequilibrium, but an unknown experimental factor could not be ruled out. A further reported finding was that TCR beta sequences accurately predicted the HLA-A and HLA-B alleles for most subjects in the first cohort.

Turning to this clone: Its antigen is unknown. Base qualities were left out, and no much larger clone turns up one base away.

The cohort was made up of roughly 670 healthy bone marrow donors. At the time of sampling, all cohort members were nominally healthy, though unrecorded immune exposures were likely present. The donor was CMV seropositive and was included in the group of 289 seropositive cohort members. Every donor gave a peripheral blood sample, and the peripheral blood mononuclear cells from that sample were used for TCR beta sequencing. The Qiagen DNeasy Blood Extraction Kit was used to extract genomic DNA from the blood cell samples. Receptor libraries were prepared by the immunoSEQ multiplex PCR assay. For the multiplex PCR, a mixture combining 60 forward primers for TCR Vbeta segments and 13 reverse primers for TCR Jbeta segments was used. A multiplex PCR assay on genomic DNA amplified the CDR3 region of rearranged TCR beta genes. On the Illumina HiSeq System, the amplified TCR beta libraries were sequenced as 87-base-pair reads. From the authors' description of their analysis: A later analysis tallied 75 million to 85 million unique TCR beta chains across the approximately 670 repertoires, and around 9.9 million of those chains were shared by two or more donors. Raw reads were error-corrected and collapsed into unique sequences by a nearest-neighbor algorithm in which closely related sequences were merged to remove PCR and sequencing errors. CDR3 sequences were aligned to IMGT reference sequences to assign V, D and J gene segments. Each retained sequence needed at least a six-nucleotide match to both a V gene segment and a J gene segment. Rearrangements were called productive when the CDR3 lacked stop codons and stayed in frame with V and J; all others were non-productive. Following IMGT convention, CDR3 was defined as the stretch from the second conserved V-encoded cysteine up to the conserved J-encoded phenylalanine. Sequences without an unambiguous match to a single V gene segment were excluded from the earlier analysis of about 600 of the donors. An earlier analysis of 587 of the donors called V segments functional above 56.7% productive rearrangements and segregating when the between-donor standard deviation exceeded 5%. A statistical classification framework was developed to diagnose cytomegalovirus status using the catalog of TCR beta chain sequences. In a later analysis, TCR nucleotide sequences were compared against IMGT/GENE-DB human TR gene sequences so that V and J genes could be assigned. A later analysis assigned CDR3 sequences and most-parsimonious VDJ recombination scenarios with the TCRdist pipeline. A later analysis defined each TCR beta chain by its CDR3 amino acid sequence plus V-gene family, and excluded reads lacking a unique V-gene family. A later analysis removed nearly 600 highly shared, low-generation-probability nucleotide sequences to deal with suspected cross-contamination and a sequencing artifact. A later analysis calculated a clonal expansion index for each public chain from normalized within-repertoire ranks of inferred template counts. In a later analysis, generation probabilities were computed with a VDJ recombination model fitted to out-of-frame rearrangements, and the resulting probabilities were checked against IGoR. In a later analysis, TCR-TCR, TCR-HLA and TCR-CMV co-occurrence was scored with hypergeometric tests, and a repertoire-size bias correction was applied to TCR pairs. A later analysis estimated false discovery rates by permuting HLA or CMV assignments 20 times. In a later analysis, co-occurring TCRs were grouped using DBSCAN, with TCRdist sequence similarity added in when clustering inside HLA-allele-positive subsets. Co-occurrence clustering excluded repertoires with fewer than 30,000 or more than 120,000 public chains, plus five with anomalous nucleotide sharing. TCRdb retrieved this table from immuneACCESS and kept in-frame rearrangements only. Not all clones are present; in checked studies, unresolved V genes account for under half, and no reason is known for the remainder. V, J and clone size reflect that table, while D and trimming were determined from the DNA. The sample yields 200,000 to 250,000 clones; just over 75% were counted once. The ten largest clones add up to 2.7% of the sample.

V lost 3 bases and J lost 2 bases, and the count of bases not matched to a germline gene is 4. Its CDR3 holds 15 amino acids, cysteine through phenylalanine. Kept here is only the CDR3 DNA, which spans 45 bases and is read in frame from base 1. Via the germline V gene, CDR1 is KGHSH and CDR2 LQKENI. Sequences were obtained from PBMCs. This TCR derives from a woman aged 55-69 years in good health and CMV-seropositive. In this chain, TRBV18 is recombined with TRBJ2-3, with 8 junctional bases fitting TRBD2. This receptor carries the CDR3 CASSPSGGPTDTQYF. The nucleotide sequence is TGTGCCAGCTCACCCAGCGGGGGCCCCACAGATACGCAGTATTTT. The reference TRBV18 and TRBJ2-3 proteins fill in what lies around the CDR3, so the full variable domain reads NAGVMQNPRHLVRRRGQEARLRCSPMKGHSHVYWYRQLPEEGLKFMVYLQKENIIDESGMPKERFSAEFPKEGPSILRIQQVVRGDSAAYFCASSPSGGPTDTQYFGPGTRLTVL.